Following are 15 T cell receptor beta chains from one sample sequenced in a study of T cells in Graves' hyperthyroidism and ophthalmopathy. RNA transcripts yielded amplified TCR beta CDR3 regions. Primed by the HTBI set, a first-round RT-PCR was run on the TCR CDR3. TCRdb re-analysed the multiplex PCR reads in MiXCR, keeping a single row per CDR3 protein. Among 750,000 to 900,000 distinct CDR3 sequences listed, around 38% were seen once. The sequenced material came from blood. Every receptor here comes from a man aged 18 to 29 with Graves' hyperthyroidism.

This CDR3 is CASRPMGQGYGYTF. In DNA form, the CDR3 reads TGTGCCAGCAGACCGATGGGACAGGGCTACGGCTACACCTTC. This chain links TRBV7-9 with TRBJ1-2, with 9 nucleotides matching TRBD1. The germline V gene has CDR1 SEHNR and CDR2 FQNEAQ (reference sequence). The CDR3 sequence is 14 residues long. After removal of 6 bases from V and 8 bases from J, the junction contained 10 bases not matched to a gene.

This clonotype was found many times. V usage is TRBV6-1 and J usage is TRBJ1-4; TRBD1 is a possible D gene (6 bases). This CDR3 spans 16 amino acids. Germline V lookup: CDR1 MNHNS, CDR2 SASEGT. With 1 base removed from V and 5 bases from J, the gap between germline ends came to 14 bases. CDR3 sequence reads: CASSEEGGTGNEKLFF. The CDR3 coding sequence is TGTGCCAGCAGTGAAGAAGGGGGAACAGGGAATGAAAAACTGTTTTTT.

Of note for this clonotype: The conserved phenylalanine or tryptophan is not found at the CDR3 terminus, so this likely reflects a read error. It is unclear where the CDR3 begins or ends on the DNA, so no DNA is shown, and the CDR3 is as TCRdb lists it. The CDR3: CASSSTGDT. V usage is TRBV7-9 and J usage is TRBJ1-3; whether TRBD1, the table's D call, matches the DNA was not checked. Germline V gives CDR1 SEHNR, CDR2 FQNEAQ (reference sequence). The CDR3 is 9 amino acids long, termini counted.

CDR3 sequence: CASSLVVGEEQFF. In DNA form, the CDR3 reads TGTGCCAGCAGCTTAGTGGTGGGAGAAGAGCAGTTCTTC. The chain is built from TRBV7-3 and TRBJ2-1, with D possibly TRBD2 on 5 matching bases. The CDR3 runs 13 residues. Germline loops: CDR1 SGHTA, CDR2 FQGTGA. The germline V and J ends were trimmed by 2 bases and 10 bases, with 12 bases remaining between them.

This clonotype was observed once. The V gene is TRBV25-1, the J gene TRBJ1-4; D may be TRBD1 (6 bases). Germline CDR1 MGHDK, CDR2 SYGVNS. The ends were cut back, 3 bases at V and 0 bases at J, with 14 bases in the middle. This CDR3 spans 17 amino acids. CDR3 protein: CASSDPQGTSTNEKLFF. The CDR3 bases are TGTGCCAGCAGTGACCCTCAGGGGACGTCAACTAATGAAAAACTGTTTTTT.

The gene calls are TRBV28 and TRBJ2-7; 7 positions match TRBD2. This CDR3 has 15 amino acids. V dropped 8 bases and J dropped 3; count of bases not matched to a gene: 13. Germline assignment: CDR1 MDHEN and CDR2 SYDVKM. The CDR3 sequence: CASVDPTGGGYEQYF. The CDR3 DNA reads as TGTGCCAGCGTTGACCCCACTGGCGGGGGCTACGAGCAGTACTTC. Using reference TRBV28 and TRBJ2-7 for the parts outside the CDR3, the full variable domain is DVKVTQSSRYLVKRTGEKVFLECVQDMDHENMFWYRQDPGLGLRLIYFSYDVKMKEKGDIPEGYSVSREKKERFSLILESASTNQTSMYLCASVDPTGGGYEQYFGPGTRLTVT.

This clonotype turned up a few times. V and J are TRBV5-1 and TRBJ1-1; 9 bases map to TRBD1. V gave up 0 bases and J gave up 7 bases; unmatched junction bases: 4. The CDR3 has 14 amino acids. CDR1 is SGHRS and CDR2 is YFSETQ in the germline V gene. CDR3 sequence (DNA): TGCGCCAGCAGCTTGGCGGGACAGGGAAATGAAGCTTTCTTT. Translation gives CASSLAGQGNEAFF.

The rearrangement uses TRBV14 and TRBJ1-2; D is ambiguous. This CDR3 region has 16 residues. CDR1 and CDR2 (germline): SGHDN, FVKESK. Trimming cost V 4 bases and J 6 bases, with 21 bases left between them. The CDR3 bases are TGTGCCAGCAGCCCATTGACGGCCGGGCTGAGGCATGGCTACACCTTC. It translates to CASSPLTAGLRHGYTF.

This clonotype was detected only a few times. V is TRBV24-1 and J is TRBJ2-2; D not certain. This CDR3 region has 14 residues. The V end was cut by 6 bases, the J end by 3 bases, with 10 bases between. CDR1 and CDR2 from the germline V gene are KGHDR and SFDVKD. The CDR3 sequence is CATSSSGYTGELFF. CDR3 bases: TGTGCCACCAGTTCCTCCGGCTACACCGGGGAGCTGTTTTTT.

This rearrangement joins TRBV10-3 to TRBJ1-2, with D possibly matching TRBD1 (5 bases). Trimming took 5 bases from V and 8 from J, leaving 18 bases between them. This CDR3 spans 14 amino acids. Per germline, CDR1 ENHRY and CDR2 SYGVKD. The CDR3 is CAISPGLPDRGYTF. The CDR3 DNA is TGTGCCATCAGTCCGGGACTTCCGGATAGGGGCTACACCTTC.

The chain recombines TRBV7-2 with TRBJ2-2; 10 bases line up with TRBD2. CDR3 length: 17 amino acids. Losses at the gene ends were 4 bases for V and 7 bases for J; bases not matched to a gene: 12. The germline V gene has CDR1 SGHTA and CDR2 FQGNSA. The CDR3 nucleotides read TGTGCCAGCAGCTACCGCTCATCTAGCGGGGGAATCGGGGAGCTGTTTTTT. This encodes CASSYRSSSGGIGELFF.

This clonotype was seen many times. CDR3 bases: TGTGCCAGCAGCTGGACAGGGGGTGGAAACACCATATATTTT. As protein: CASSWTGGGNTIYF. The chain joins TRBV7-2 to TRBJ1-3; TRBD1 matches at 10 bases. The CDR3 contains 14 residues. Unmatched junction bases numbered 0, after V lost 4 bases and J lost 3 bases. Germline CDR1 reads SGHTA; CDR2 reads FQGNSA.

The chain recombines TRBV11-2 with TRBJ1-1; D call uncertain. Germline V gene data show CDR1 as SGHAT and CDR2 as FQNNGV. This CDR3 is built from 14 residues. V lost 5 bases and J 4 bases, leaving 14 bases between the germline ends. The CDR3 is CASSALNWGTEAFF. For the CDR3, the DNA is TGTGCCAGCAGCGCCCTGAACTGGGGCACTGAAGCTTTCTTT. The variable domain in full, completed from reference TRBV11-2 and TRBJ1-1, reads EAGVAQSPRYKIIEKRQSVAFWCNPISGHATLYWYQQILGQGPKLLIQFQNNGVVDDSQLPKDRFSAERLKGVDSTLKIQPAKLEDSAVYLCASSALNWGTEAFFGQGTRLTVV.

This clonotype was picked up many times. The gene calls are TRBV5-1 and TRBJ1-1, with unresolved D. This CDR3 region has 14 residues. Trimming took 0 bases from V and 5 from J, leaving 11 bases between them. Germline CDR1 reads SGHRS; CDR2 reads YFSETQ. The CDR3, as DNA: TGCGCCAGCAGCTTGGAGATTCAGGCAACTGAAGCTTTCTTT. It codes for CASSLEIQATEAFF.

In regard to this clonotype: A read error may account for a junction end that differs from germline. V is TRBV5-1 and J is TRBJ1-1; no clear D. The CDR3 has 15 amino acids. CDR1 is SGHRS and CDR2 is YFSETQ in the germline V gene. CDR3 sequence reads: CASSLETGRNTEAIF. The CDR3 DNA reads TGCGCCAGCAGCTTGGAGACGGGGAGGAACACTGAAGCTATCTTT.